This T cell receptor beta chain was obtained from a study of T cells in tuberculosis. Time point of the sample: new active TB diagnosis, blood taken before or within 7 days of starting treatment. Positive smear microscopy and/or M. tuberculosis culture confirmed active disease. Germline-derived CDR1 and CDR2 are SGHKS and YYEKEE (reference sequence). V lost 2 bases to trimming and J lost 5 bases; unmatched junction nucleotides: 9. The CDR3 has 17 amino acids. The protocol was immunoSEQ multiplex PCR, while the TCRdb copy is restricted to in-frame clones and leaves out a portion. Among approximately 35,000 clones listed, around 90% were seen once.

The source material was PBMCs, sampled at tuberculosis diagnosis. The sequence derives from an adult with tuberculosis. Some clones in this sample may be carry-over from other donors' samples. The chain couples TRBV5-5 to TRBJ2-2, with 10 positions matching TRBD1. CDR3 sequence: CASSLIRQGARTGELFF. The CDR3 DNA is TGTGCCAGCAGCTTAATCCGACAGGGGGCACGAACCGGGGAGCTGTTTTTT.